A single sample is the source of the 26 T cell receptor beta chains below, sequenced in a study of T cell responses to AZD1222 COVID-19 vaccine. Measured with immunoSEQ multiplex PCR; TCRdb has only the in-frame clones, and not every one. The sample carries around 140,000 clones, about 90% recorded once. The sequencing here drew on peripheral blood, taken 28 days after the second dose of the MenACWY control vaccine. These receptors all stem from an adult who received the MenACWY meningococcal vaccine as a control.

The chain combines TRBV2 with TRBJ1-5; D ambiguous. Germline V lookup: CDR1 SNHLY, CDR2 FYNNEI. V lost 4 bases, J lost 0 bases, and 10 bases lay in between. The CDR3 length is 15 residues. The CDR3 loop is CASSGDTYSNQPQHF. The CDR3, as DNA: TGTGCCAGCAGTGGGGATACCTATAGCAATCAGCCCCAGCATTTT. The full variable domain, rest sourced from reference TRBV2 and TRBJ1-5, is EPEVTQTPSHQVTQMGQEVILRCVPISNHLYFYWYRQILGQKVEFLVSFYNNEISEKSEIFDDQFSVERPDGSNFTLKIRSTKLEDSAMYFCASSGDTYSNQPQHFGDGTRLSIL.

The chain couples TRBV7-9 to TRBJ1-4; D is uncertain. CDR3 length: 15 residues. Trimming cost V 4 bases and J 0 bases, with 9 bases left between them. In germline, CDR1 is SEHNR, CDR2 FQNEAQ (reference sequence). In DNA, the CDR3 is TGTGCCAGCAGCTGGCAGGCTGCAACTAATGAAAAACTGTTTTTT. Protein sequence: CASSWQAATNEKLFF. Supplemented by reference TRBV7-9 and TRBJ1-4, the full variable domain reads DTGVSQNPRHKITKRGQNVTFRCDPISEHNRLYWYRQTLGQGPEFLTYFQNEAQLEKSRLLSDRFSAERPKGSFSTLEIQRTEQGDSAMYLCASSWQAATNEKLFFGSGTQLSVL.

V is TRBV29-1 and J is TRBJ1-3, with D possibly matching TRBD1 (5 bases). The CDR3 spans 14 residues. Trimming shortened V by 4 bases and J by 0 bases, and 10 bases separated the two germline ends. Germline V gene sequence: CDR1 SQVTM, CDR2 ANQGSEA. CDR3 sequence (DNA): TGCAGCGTTGTCGACAGTCGCTCTGGAAACACCATATATTTT. It yields the protein CSVVDSRSGNTIYF.

In DNA, the CDR3 is TGTGCCAGTAGTGTACAGGGGGCGAACCAGCCCCAGCATTTT. Translation: CASSVQGANQPQHF. The J gene is TRBJ1-5, the V gene TRBV19; 9 bases are shared with TRBD1. The CDR3 sequence is 14 residues long. From germline, CDR1 is LNHDA and CDR2 SQIVND (reference sequence). Trimming cost V 5 bases and J 7 bases; bases outside gene matches: 6.

The chain couples TRBV30 to TRBJ2-5; 7 bases align to TRBD1. V lost 1 base and J lost 1; bases outside the gene matches: 9. From germline, CDR1 is GTSNPN and CDR2 SVGIG (reference sequence). The CDR3 loop spans 16 amino acids. Written as DNA, the CDR3 is TGTGCCTGGAGTGCCCCAAACAGGGGAAGCCAAGAGACCCAGTACTTC. Translating it yields CAWSAPNRGSQETQYF.

The chain recombines TRBV19 with TRBJ2-3; 7 nucleotides line up with TRBD1. V was clipped by 6 bases and J by 2 bases; unmatched bases: 14. The CDR3 has 17 residues. Germline V gene sequence: CDR1 LNHDA, CDR2 SQIVND (reference sequence). The CDR3 reads CASSKASGQDATDTQYF. For the CDR3, the DNA is TGTGCCAGTAGCAAAGCATCAGGACAGGATGCCACAGATACGCAGTATTTT.

The chain has TRBV28 and TRBJ2-5; D is possibly TRBD1 (5 bases). The CDR3 totals 12 residues. The V and J ends lost 4 bases and 5 bases respectively, with 8 bases between them. Germline V gene data show CDR1 as MDHEN and CDR2 as SYDVKM. The CDR3 loop reads CASSWPGETQYF. DNA for the CDR3: TGTGCCAGCAGTTGGCCAGGGGAGACCCAGTACTTC. The complete variable domain, with remaining parts taken from reference TRBV28 and TRBJ2-5, reads DVKVTQSSRYLVKRTGEKVFLECVQDMDHENMFWYRQDPGLGLRLIYFSYDVKMKEKGDIPEGYSVSREKKERFSLILESASTNQTSMYLCASSWPGETQYFGPGTRLLVL.

The chain uses TRBV5-1 and TRBJ2-3, with 10 bases that match TRBD1. The trim removed 0 bases at V and 5 bases at J, leaving 6 bases unmatched. Germline loops: CDR1 SGHRS, CDR2 YFSETQ. This CDR3 has 16 amino acids. For the CDR3, the DNA is TGCGCCAGCAGCTTGGTAGGGACAGGGGCAGGAGATACGCAGTATTTT. Residues: CASSLVGTGAGDTQYF.

V usage is TRBV4-3 and J usage is TRBJ2-7; possibly TRBD1 or TRBD2 for D (6 bases each). Trimming took 0 bases from V and 4 from J, leaving 13 bases between them. Germline CDR1 is LGHNA and CDR2 is YSLEER. This CDR3 has 15 amino acids. The CDR3 DNA reads TGCGCCAGCAGCCAAGACTCCGGGGGCCGATACGAGCAGTACTTC. Translation gives CASSQDSGGRYEQYF.

V is TRBV4-3 and J is TRBJ1-6; D gene unclear. Trimming removed 0 bases from V and 13 bases from J, with 13 bases in between. The CDR3 totals 14 residues. The germline CDR1 and CDR2 sequences are LGHNA and YSLEER. This CDR3 is CASSQDRSQWPLHF. The CDR3, as DNA: TGCGCCAGCAGCCAAGATCGGTCACAGTGGCCCCTCCACTTT.

The chain couples TRBV3-1 (or the pseudogene TRBV3-2) to TRBJ2-1, with D tentatively TRBD2 (9 bases). This CDR3 is 17 amino acids long. In germline, CDR1 is LGHDT, CDR2 YNNKEL (reference sequence). Trimming took off 5 bases at V and 10 bases at J, with 27 bases between the two ends. CDR3 sequence: CASSARPRGRGGSEQFF. The CDR3 bases are TGTGCCAGCAGCGCACGCCCCAGGGGGCGGGGGGGCTCAGAGCAGTTCTTC.

A word on this clone: The sample carries other DNA sequences with the same CDR3. The chain uses TRBV5-1 and TRBJ2-1, with 10 positions matching TRBD1. Germline lookup yields CDR1 SGHRS and CDR2 YFSETQ. The CDR3 is 15 residues long. V dropped 4 bases and J dropped 2; count of bases not matched to a gene: 3. CDR3 amino acids: CASSAGQGAYNEQFF. The CDR3 bases are TGCGCCAGCAGCGCTGGACAGGGGGCCTACAATGAGCAGTTCTTC.

This chain connects TRBV19 to TRBJ1-3, with 7 bases matching TRBD1. V lost 3 bases and J lost 4; bases outside the gene matches: 6. Per germline, CDR1 LNHDA and CDR2 SQIVND (reference sequence). The CDR3 totals 15 residues. CDR3 residues: CASSIAGTDGNTIYF. The CDR3 nucleotides are TGTGCCAGTAGTATTGCCGGGACAGACGGAAACACCATATATTTT.

The V and J genes are TRBV3-1 (or the pseudogene TRBV3-2) and TRBJ2-7, with a weak D call TRBD2 (6 bases). This CDR3 region has 12 residues. V was cut by 4 bases and J by 11 bases, with 15 bases left in between. Germline CDR1 is LGHDT and CDR2 is YNNKEL (reference sequence). The CDR3 DNA reads as TGTGCCAGCAGCCGCGCCGGGAGAGGAGAGTACTTC. Amino acids: CASSRAGRGEYF.

This sequence joins TRBV7-9 and TRBJ2-6; D ambiguous. CDR1 and CDR2 (germline): SEHNR, FQNEAQ (reference sequence). The CDR3 has 13 amino acids. V gave up 3 bases and J gave up 0 bases, with 0 bases separating them. The CDR3 sequence is CASSFSGANVLTF. In nucleotides, the CDR3 is TGTGCCAGCAGCTTCTCTGGGGCCAACGTCCTGACTTTC.

This chain uses TRBV16 with TRBJ2-7; D unresolved. In germline, CDR1 is KGHSY, CDR2 FQNENV. The CDR3 has 16 residues. Between the trimmed V and J ends, which lost 0 bases and 0 bases, there was a span of 12 bases. The CDR3 sequence: CASSQSLTSNSYEQYF. In DNA, the CDR3 is TGTGCCAGCAGCCAATCTCTGACCTCAAACTCCTACGAGCAGTACTTC.

The CDR3 here is CASSDTYTQYF. The CDR3 nucleotides read TGTGCCAGCAGTGATACATATACGCAGTATTTT. The chain is built from TRBV6-1 and TRBJ2-3, with D uncertain. The CDR3 runs 11 residues. The V end was cut by 3 bases, the J end by 7 bases, with 5 bases between. In germline, CDR1 is MNHNS, CDR2 SASEGT.

This rearrangement joins TRBV7-3 to TRBJ1-1; D possibly corresponds to TRBD1 (6 bases). The germline V gene has CDR1 SGHTA and CDR2 FQGTGA. Trimming left V 5 bases short and J 0 bases short, with 13 bases between. The CDR3 has 15 amino acids. CDR3 bases: TGTGCCAGCAGCCCCTCGGGGGCGTTGAACACTGAAGCTTTCTTT. Residues: CASSPSGALNTEAFF. The full variable domain, its missing parts supplied by reference TRBV7-3 and TRBJ1-1, is GAGVSQTPSNKVTEKGKYVELRCDPISGHTALYWYRQSLGQGPEFLIYFQGTGAADDSGLPNDRFFAVRPEGSVSTLKIQRTERGDSAVYLCASSPSGALNTEAFFGQGTRLTVV.

This clone was seen a single time. The chain has TRBV6-1 and TRBJ1-2; 8 nucleotides agree with TRBD1. Per germline, CDR1 MNHNS and CDR2 SASEGT. With V trimmed by 3 bases and J by 8 bases, 5 bases remained unmatched. The CDR3 consists of 13 residues. The CDR3 bases are TGTGCCAGCAGTGACAGGACAGGGTCGGGCTACACCTTC. Translation gives CASSDRTGSGYTF.

The chain couples TRBV29-1 to TRBJ2-1; D not certain. Germline V CDR1 and CDR2: SQVTM, ANQGSEA. The length of the CDR3 is 11 residues. Trimming took off 5 bases at V and 9 bases at J, with 11 bases between the two ends. The DNA of the CDR3 is TGCAGCGTTTTTCGTTCTCTTGAGCAGTTCTTC. Amino acids: CSVFRSLEQFF.

This clone has just one count. CDR3 nucleotide sequence: TGTGCCAGCAGCTTAGGCGTAGGCAGCACAGATACGCAGTATTTT. Amino acid sequence: CASSLGVGSTDTQYF. The chain has TRBV7-9 and TRBJ2-3; D is undetermined. Trimming cost V 1 base and J 0 bases, with 8 bases left between them. The CDR3 totals 15 residues. Germline loops: CDR1 SEHNR, CDR2 FQNEAQ (reference sequence).

The chain employs TRBV28 and TRBJ1-1; perhaps TRBD1 as D (5 bases). Between the trimmed V and J ends, which lost 6 bases and 3 bases, there was a span of 8 bases. The CDR3 has 12 residues. The germline V gene encodes CDR1 MDHEN and CDR2 SYDVKM. CDR3 sequence reads: CASSIRDTEAFF. The CDR3 DNA reads TGTGCCAGCAGCATCAGGGACACTGAAGCTTTCTTT.

The chain is built from TRBV7-9 and TRBJ1-4; TRBD1 agrees at 7 bases. The CDR3 runs 16 residues. Germline CDR1 is SEHNR and CDR2 is FQNEAQ (reference sequence). V dropped 5 bases and J dropped 5; count of bases not matched to a gene: 11. The CDR3 nucleotides are TGTGCCAGCAGCCGGACGGCTGGGACAGCGAATGAAAAACTGTTTTTT. Encoded protein: CASSRTAGTANEKLFF.

This clone was found a few times. This chain uses TRBV18 with TRBJ2-5; D ambiguous. V lost 0 bases and J 5 bases, leaving 10 bases between the germline ends. Per the germline V gene, CDR1 is KGHSH and CDR2 is LQKENI. CDR3 length equals 14 residues. CDR3 amino acids: CASSPPGLPETQYF. CDR3 nucleotides: TGTGCCAGCTCACCACCTGGCCTCCCGGAGACCCAGTACTTC.

This chain uses TRBV19 with TRBJ1-2; D is unresolved. The V gene's germline CDR1 is LNHDA and CDR2 SQIVND (reference sequence). The CDR3 has 13 amino acids. V lost 7 bases and J lost 2, with 11 bases in between. The CDR3 region has the DNA TGTGCCAGTACTAATCGCCGAAACTATGGCTACACCTTC. Translation gives CASTNRRNYGYTF.

The chain employs TRBV19 and TRBJ1-1, with TRBD1 as a possible D gene (5 bases). The CDR3 extends over 13 amino acids. Germline-derived CDR1 and CDR2 are LNHDA and SQIVND (reference sequence). Trimming removed 3 bases from V and 4 bases from J, with 9 bases in between. CDR3 bases: TGTGCCAGTAGTATCCAGGGAGGCACTGAAGCTTTCTTT. Translated, it gives CASSIQGGTEAFF.